The 8 T cell receptor beta chains reported below all come from one sample, sequenced in a study of beta chain features in type 1 diabetes. The sequenced template was cDNA made from the entire isolated RNA. TCRdb keeps only in-frame clones here, not all; method: immunoSEQ multiplex PCR. Seen here are about 270,000 clones, roughly an eighth observed once, and the top ten hold under 0.02%. The antigens these receptors bind are not known. Study-level results: TCRB CDR3s from Type 1 diabetes patients were moderately but significantly shorter in all four CD4+ subsets.

Sequencing was carried out using naive CD4+ T cells from blood. These receptors all stem from a man aged 30-40 years with type 1 diabetes.

This chain connects TRBV6-5 to TRBJ1-1; 7 nucleotides align to TRBD1. The CDR3 spans 15 residues. Per the germline V gene, CDR1 is MNHEY and CDR2 is SVGAGI. Trimming at V came to 6 bases and at J to 5 bases, leaving 12 bases not matched to a gene. CDR3 DNA: TGTGCCAGCAGGAGTCGGTTCTACAGGGGAACTGAAGCTTTCTTT. Translated, it gives CASRSRFYRGTEAFF.

This clone has a handful of counts. The CDR3 region has the DNA TGTGCCAGCAGTGACCGCCGGCAGGGGCTGGGCTACACCTTC. Its translation: CASSDRRQGLGYTF. The chain has TRBV2 and TRBJ1-2; possible D gene TRBD1, 6 bases. CDR1 and CDR2 (germline): SNHLY, FYNNEI. This CDR3 is built from 14 residues. The V end was cut by 3 bases, the J end by 8 bases, with 16 bases between.

The V and J genes are TRBV7-3 and TRBJ1-2; tentatively, D is TRBD1 (5 bases). V dropped 5 bases and J dropped 1 base, with 8 bases sitting between them. This CDR3 contains 13 residues. Germline V lookup: CDR1 SGHTA, CDR2 FQGTGA. CDR3 sequence (DNA): TGTGCCAGCAGCCCCGACAGTAACTATGGCTACACCTTC. This codes for CASSPDSNYGYTF.

This clone was picked up a small number of times. This chain joins TRBV20-1 and TRBJ1-2; D is unclear. The CDR3 runs to 11 residues. V lost 1 base and J 4 bases, leaving 4 bases between the germline ends. Germline V gene sequence: CDR1 DFQATT, CDR2 SNEGSKA (reference sequence). The CDR3 sequence is CSARGSYGYTF. The DNA of the CDR3 is TGCAGTGCTAGAGGCAGCTATGGCTACACCTTC.

V and J are TRBV5-1 and TRBJ2-1; TRBD2 agrees at 8 bases. The trim removed 3 bases at V and 6 bases at J, leaving 8 bases unmatched. The CDR3 is 15 residues long. The germline V gene encodes CDR1 SGHRS and CDR2 YFSETQ. CDR3 DNA: TGCGCCAGCAGCTACGGGACTAGAAATGTCAATGAGCAGTTCTTC. It specifies CASSYGTRNVNEQFF.

V and J are TRBV23-1 and TRBJ2-2; TRBD1 matches at 10 bases. TRBV23-1 is an open reading frame, and its role is uncertain. The junction had 9 bases not matched to a gene; V was cut back by 3 bases and J by 5 bases. CDR3 length equals 17 residues. The CDR3 DNA reads as TGCGCCAGCAGTCATCAAGGACAGGGGGGGTGGACCGGGGAGCTGTTTTTT. This sequence encodes CASSHQGQGGWTGELFF.

This clone was detected only a few times. CDR3 region: CASNGLAGGWSGETQYF. The DNA of the CDR3 is TGTGCCAGCAACGGACTAGCGGGAGGTTGGTCGGGCGAGACCCAGTACTTC. The chain couples TRBV7-2 to TRBJ2-5; 14 positions match TRBD2. The CDR3 consists of 17 residues. With 7 bases clipped from V and 5 bases from J, the junction kept 12 bases outside the gene matches. Per germline, CDR1 SGHTA and CDR2 FQGNSA.

This clone showed up just a few times. J is TRBJ2-7 and V is TRBV27; 11 bases fit TRBD2. CDR1 and CDR2 (germline): MNHEY, SMNVEV (reference sequence). This CDR3 has 15 residues. V lost 5 bases and J lost 5; bases outside the gene matches: 8. The CDR3 bases are TGTGCCAGCAGTACCTTAGCGGGAGGGGTTCACGAGCAGTACTTC. It codes for CASSTLAGGVHEQYF.